This record concerns one TCR beta chain sequence. Its antigen is still unknown. Naive CD8 cells lacked CD45RO, underwent positive selection for CCR7 and left out terminally differentiated effector memory CD45RA+ cells. This CDR3 is built from 16 residues. CDR1 SGDLS and CDR2 YYNGEE come from the germline V gene. The ends were cut back, 2 bases at V and 2 bases at J, with 14 bases in the middle. The data are from a study of shared clonotypes between healthy human individuals. Study summary: For every donor, three CD4 naive, three CD4 memory, two CD8 naive and one CD8 memory plates were used. Overall study findings and caveats: The generation probabilities recorded for non-shared clonotypes fell below those of clonotypes shared by all four donors. Donor scarcity curtailed the genetic and exposure-history diversity represented herein. Generally, naive subsets came out with larger estimated richness than memory subsets.

Sequencing was performed with immunoSEQ multiplex PCR; in TCRdb, only in-frame clones are kept and a portion is missing. This table holds under 700,000 clones, around 95% found once. The receptor comes from a woman aged 25 to 45 in good health. This rearrangement joins TRBV9 to TRBJ1-3; tentative D call: TRBD1 (6 bases). The sample was naive CD8+ T cells sorted from blood. The CDR3 DNA reads TGTGCCAGCAGCGTTATGGGGACACCAGCTGGAAACACCATATATTTT. This translates into CASSVMGTPAGNTIYF.